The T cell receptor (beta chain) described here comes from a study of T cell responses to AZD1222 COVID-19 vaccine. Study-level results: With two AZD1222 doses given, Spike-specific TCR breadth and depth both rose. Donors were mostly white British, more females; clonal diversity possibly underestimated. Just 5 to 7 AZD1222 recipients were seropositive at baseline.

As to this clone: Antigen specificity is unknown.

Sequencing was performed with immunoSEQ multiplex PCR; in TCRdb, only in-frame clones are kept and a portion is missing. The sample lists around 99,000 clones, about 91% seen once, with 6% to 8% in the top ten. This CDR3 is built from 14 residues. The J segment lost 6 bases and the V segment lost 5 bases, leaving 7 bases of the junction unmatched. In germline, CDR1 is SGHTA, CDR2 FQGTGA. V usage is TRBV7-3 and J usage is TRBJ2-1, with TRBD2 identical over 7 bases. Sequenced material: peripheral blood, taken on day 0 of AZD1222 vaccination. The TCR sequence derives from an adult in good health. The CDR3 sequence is CASSPGGPINEQFF. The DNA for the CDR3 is TGTGCCAGCAGCCCGGGGGGTCCGATCAATGAGCAGTTCTTC.